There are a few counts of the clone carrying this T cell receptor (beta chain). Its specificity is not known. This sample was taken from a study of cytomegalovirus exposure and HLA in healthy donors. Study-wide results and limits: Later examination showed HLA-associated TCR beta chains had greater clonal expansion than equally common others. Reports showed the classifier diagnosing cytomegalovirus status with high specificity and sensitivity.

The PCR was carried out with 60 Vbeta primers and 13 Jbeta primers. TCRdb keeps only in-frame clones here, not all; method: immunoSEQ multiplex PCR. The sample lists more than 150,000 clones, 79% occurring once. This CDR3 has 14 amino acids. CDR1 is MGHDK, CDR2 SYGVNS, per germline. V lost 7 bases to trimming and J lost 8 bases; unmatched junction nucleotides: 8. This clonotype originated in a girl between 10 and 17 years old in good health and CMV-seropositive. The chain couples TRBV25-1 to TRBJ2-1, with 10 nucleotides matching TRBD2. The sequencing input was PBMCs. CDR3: CASTGALAGDEQFF. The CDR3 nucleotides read TGTGCCAGCACGGGGGCGCTAGCGGGGGATGAGCAGTTCTTC. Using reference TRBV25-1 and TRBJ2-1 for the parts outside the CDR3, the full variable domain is EADIYQTPRYLVIGTGKKITLECSQTMGHDKMYWYQQDPGMELHLIHYSYGVNSTEKGDLSSESTVSRIRTEHFPLTLESARPSHTSQYLCASTGALAGDEQFFGPGTRLTVL.